This T cell receptor beta chain was identified during a study of T cells in Graves' hyperthyroidism and ophthalmopathy. The study, taken as a whole, reports: Ophthalmopathy prediction by the model preceded onset by a median about 6 months.

This clonotype has just one count. The antigen remains undetermined. Clinical symptoms, serum thyroxine and TRAb, thyroid ultrasound and orbital computed tomography together formed the diagnostic basis. From RNA transcripts, TCR beta CDR3 regions were amplified. The HTBI primer set drove a first-round RT-PCR of the TCR CDR3. TCRdb re-called the multiplex PCR reads with MiXCR, one entry per CDR3 protein. Of 600,000 or so distinct CDR3 sequences in the sample, 15% to 20% are singletons; the top ten hold approximately 3.8%. Sequenced material: blood. The TCR sequence derives from a woman in her twenties or thirties with Graves' hyperthyroidism.

CDR3 sequence reads: CASSLDSGTGGNEQFF. The CDR3, as DNA: TGTGCCAGCAGCTTGGATTCCGGGACAGGGGGAAATGAGCAGTTCTTC. V and J are TRBV5-5 and TRBJ2-1; TRBD1 aligns across 11 bases. The CDR3 loop spans 16 amino acids. The V gene end was trimmed by 0 bases and the J gene end by 7 bases; junction bases not matched to a gene: 6. Germline lookup yields CDR1 SGHKS and CDR2 YYEKEE (reference sequence).